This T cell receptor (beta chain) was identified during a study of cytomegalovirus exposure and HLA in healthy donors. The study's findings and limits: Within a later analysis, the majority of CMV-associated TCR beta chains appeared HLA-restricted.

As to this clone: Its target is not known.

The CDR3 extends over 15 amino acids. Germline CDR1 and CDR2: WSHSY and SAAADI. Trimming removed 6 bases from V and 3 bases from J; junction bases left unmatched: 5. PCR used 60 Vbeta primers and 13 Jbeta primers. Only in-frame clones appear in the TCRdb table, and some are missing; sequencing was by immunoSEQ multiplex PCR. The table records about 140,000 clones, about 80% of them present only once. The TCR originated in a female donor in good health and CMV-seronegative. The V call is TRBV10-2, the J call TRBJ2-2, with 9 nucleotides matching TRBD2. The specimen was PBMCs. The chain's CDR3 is CASRESGGHTGELFF. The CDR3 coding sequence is TGCGCCAGCAGAGAAAGCGGGGGGCACACCGGGGAGCTGTTTTTT.